This T cell receptor (beta chain) was sequenced in a study of beta chain features in type 1 diabetes. This clone showed up just a few times. Antigen: not known. The ends lost 0 bases at V and 5 bases at J; junction bases unmatched: 6. Germline lookup yields CDR1 LGHNA and CDR2 YSLEER. The CDR3 contains 15 residues. Every bit of the isolated RNA underwent reverse transcription, so sequencing read expressed TCRB transcripts. TCRdb's table, derived via immunoSEQ multiplex PCR, lists solely in-frame clones and lacks some. The sample consists of around 600,000 clones, 12% of them appearing once. Overall study results and limits: Patients' naive, central memory and Treg TCRB repertoires seemed closer to one another than those of healthy donors. Across all four CD4+ subsets, people with type 1 diabetes showed modestly shorter TCRB CDR3s. There was no resolution here of whether HLA type influences TCRB rearrangement.

The sequenced sample was naive CD4+ T cells from blood. The sequence was obtained from a man aged 25-40 years with type 1 diabetes. V gene TRBV4-3 combines with J gene TRBJ1-2, with 7 bases aligning to TRBD1. The CDR3 protein is CASSQDQTGQYGYTF. The CDR3 coding sequence is TGCGCCAGCAGCCAAGATCAGACAGGGCAATATGGCTACACCTTC.